A single sample gave rise to the 7 T cell receptor beta chains below, sequenced in a study of siplizumab effects on memory and regulatory T cells. TCRdb's copy holds only in-frame clones and misses some; the assay was immunoSEQ multiplex PCR. The top ten clones hold about 0.42% of a sample with about 62,000 clones, 79% of them seen once. Sequenced: memory CD4+ T cells sorted from blood. Receptor source: a human donor in good health.

The chain carries TRBV19 and TRBJ1-1; D is uncertain. CDR3 length equals 12 residues. V lost 3 bases and J lost 12, with 14 bases in between. From germline, CDR1 is LNHDA and CDR2 SQIVND (reference sequence). Here the CDR3 DNA reads TGTGCCAGTAGTATCTTTCCCCAGCAAACTTTCTTT. Its translation: CASSIFPQQTFF.

CDR3 loop: CASPDRGNEKLFF. Written as DNA, the CDR3 is TGTGCCTCCCCGGACAGAGGTAATGAAAAACTGTTTTTT. The rearrangement links TRBV30 to TRBJ1-4; tentatively, D is TRBD1 (6 bases). This CDR3 is built from 13 residues. Germline assignment: CDR1 GTSNPN and CDR2 SVGIG (reference sequence). V was trimmed by 7 bases and J by 4 bases, leaving 13 bases between them.

The V gene is TRBV5-1, the J gene TRBJ2-5, with a possible D match to TRBD1 (6 bases). The J call may be incorrect, as the DNA end agrees better with TRBJ2-7. In germline, CDR1 is SGHRS, CDR2 YFSETQ. This CDR3 contains 15 residues. The CDR3 DNA follows: TGCGCCAGCAGGCGTGAAAGGGACAATGGGTACGAGCAGTACTTC. Translating it yields CASRRERDNGYEQYF.

The chain has TRBV7-2 and TRBJ2-2, with TRBD1 matching over 12 bases. The CDR3 is 15 amino acids. The V gene end was trimmed by 6 bases and the J gene end by 6 bases; junction bases not matched to a gene: 5. Germline lookup yields CDR1 SGHTA and CDR2 FQGNSA. The CDR3 reads CASRSGTGGPGELFF. As DNA, the CDR3 is TGTGCCAGCAGGTCCGGGACAGGGGGCCCCGGGGAGCTGTTTTTT.

This clone was recorded once. The CDR3 protein is CASSPTLGRGPTELFF. CDR3 coding DNA: TGTGCCAGCAGTCCCACCCTGGGGCGGGGCCCGACGGAGCTGTTTTTT. The rearrangement links TRBV28 to TRBJ2-2; D might be TRBD2 (6 bases). Trimming took 5 bases from V and 10 from J, leaving 23 bases between them. The CDR3 length is 16 residues. Germline V gene data show CDR1 as MDHEN and CDR2 as SYDVKM.

The chain carries TRBV6-1 and TRBJ1-3; D remains ambiguous. Trimming cost V 0 bases and J 4 bases, with 10 bases left between them. Germline V gene lookup returns CDR1 MNHNS and CDR2 SASEGT. This CDR3 region has 15 residues. This chain's CDR3 is CASSEASGLGNTIYF. CDR3 nucleotide sequence: TGTGCCAGCAGTGAAGCATCCGGGTTAGGAAACACCATATATTTT.

This clone was seen a few times. This chain uses TRBV5-4 with TRBJ2-5, with D maybe TRBD1 (6 bases). Germline lookup yields CDR1 SGHNT and CDR2 YYREEE (reference sequence). The CDR3 consists of 15 residues. Trimming stripped 1 base from V and 5 bases from J, with 15 bases between. CDR3 protein: CASSLQGPTQETQYF. CDR3 coding DNA: TGTGCCAGCAGCTTGCAGGGGCCTACCCAGGAGACCCAGTACTTC.